A single sample is the source of the 10 T cell receptor beta chains below, sequenced in a study of T cells in Graves' hyperthyroidism and ophthalmopathy. Amplification of TCR beta CDR3 regions used RNA as the template. HTBI primers drove first-round RT-PCR of the TCR CDR3. TCRdb recomputed calls from the multiplex PCR reads with MiXCR, one row per CDR3 protein. Of more than 600,000 distinct CDR3 sequences listed, less than 20% are singletons. Sequenced input: blood. All receptors come from a man between 18 and 29 years old with Graves' hyperthyroidism.

The sample holds many counts of this clonotype. The chain joins TRBV2 to TRBJ1-1, with TRBD1 identical over 9 bases. Trimming took 2 bases from V and 0 from J; bases not matched to a gene: 4. This CDR3 comprises 16 residues. Germline CDR1 reads SNHLY; CDR2 reads FYNNEI. The CDR3 reads CASSESRDRVNTEAFF. The CDR3 bases are TGTGCCAGCAGTGAATCCCGGGACAGGGTGAACACTGAAGCTTTCTTT.

This clonotype has ten or more counts. The chain recombines TRBV2 with TRBJ1-4; D ambiguous. From germline, CDR1 is SNHLY and CDR2 FYNNEI. Trimming removed 1 base at V and 5 bases at J, with 17 bases between. The CDR3 spans 17 residues. The CDR3 protein is CASSEGFSRTDNEKLFF. In DNA form, the CDR3 reads TGTGCCAGCAGTGAAGGGTTTAGTAGGACGGACAATGAAAAACTGTTTTTT.

The genes are TRBV19 and TRBJ2-3; D ambiguous. V shed 3 bases and J shed 5 bases, with 9 bases lying between them. The CDR3 contains 13 residues. Germline assignment: CDR1 LNHDA and CDR2 SQIVND (reference sequence). CDR3: CASSMRDIDTQYF. As DNA, the CDR3 is TGTGCCAGTAGTATGAGAGATATAGATACGCAGTATTTT.

In its sample, this clonotype was seen many times. The chain carries TRBV3-1 and TRBJ1-5, with unresolved D. V lost 6 bases and J 1 base, leaving 4 bases between the germline ends. Germline loops: CDR1 LGHDT, CDR2 YNNKEL (reference sequence). This CDR3 has 12 residues. CDR3 coding DNA: TGTGCCAGCAGTCGAAGCAATCAGCCCCAGCATTTT. This sequence encodes CASSRSNQPQHF.

This clonotype was counted at least ten times. The J gene is TRBJ2-3, the V gene TRBV11-2, with TRBD2 identical over 12 bases. CDR3 size: 17 residues. The germline CDR1 and CDR2 sequences are SGHAT and FQNNGV. Germline trimming cut 6 bases from V and 2 bases from J; bases unmatched to any gene: 9. The CDR3: CASSPPSGRGSTDTQYF. In DNA, the CDR3 is TGTGCCAGCAGTCCCCCTAGCGGGAGGGGGTCCACAGATACGCAGTATTTT.

This clonotype was picked up many times. J is TRBJ2-7 and V is TRBV7-6; D unresolved. The CDR3 covers 15 residues. Germline V CDR1 and CDR2: SGHVS, FNYEAQ. V gave up 5 bases and J gave up 0 bases, with 14 bases separating them. The CDR3 is CASSPTRRSSYEQYF. Here the CDR3 DNA reads TGTGCCAGCAGCCCCACCCGTAGGAGCTCCTACGAGCAGTACTTC.

This clonotype was observed at least ten times. CDR3 DNA: TGTGCCTGGAGTGTACAGACTAGCGGGCAGTATTTT. Amino acids: CAWSVQTSGQYF. The V gene is TRBV30, the J gene TRBJ2-3, with 9 bases aligning to TRBD2. Germline CDR1 GTSNPN, CDR2 SVGIG (reference sequence). This CDR3 has 12 residues. J lost 11 bases, V lost 0 bases, and 3 bases had no gene match.

This clonotype has just a few counts. The chain uses TRBV13 and TRBJ1-6; possibly TRBD1 for D (5 bases). This CDR3 comprises 16 residues. Germline CDR1 PRHDT, CDR2 FYEKMQ (reference sequence). The V end was cut by 2 bases, the J end by 7 bases, with 15 bases between. The CDR3 nucleotides read TGTGCCAGCAGCTTACTCAGGGATCGACGAAATTCACCCCTCCACTTT. Translated: CASSLLRDRRNSPLHF.

This clonotype was picked up many times. The chain combines TRBV20-1 with TRBJ1-5; D is possibly TRBD1 (5 bases). Germline V gene data show CDR1 as DFQATT and CDR2 as SNEGSKA (reference sequence). V dropped 6 bases and J dropped 6 bases, with 18 bases sitting between them. The CDR3 runs 14 residues. The CDR3 spells CSAEEGQSSQPQHF. The CDR3 bases are TGCAGTGCCGAGGAGGGGCAAAGTAGTCAGCCCCAGCATTTT.

The chain has TRBV18 and TRBJ1-1; weak D call: TRBD1 (6 bases). The V gene lost 6 bases and the J gene lost 5 bases, with 13 bases spanning the gap. The CDR3 runs to 13 residues. CDR1 KGHSH and CDR2 LQKENI come from the germline V gene. The DNA of the CDR3 is TGTGCCAGCTCCCCTTACAGGGATACTGAAGCTTTCTTT. Amino acids: CASSPYRDTEAFF.